This entry features one T cell receptor beta chain sequence. Its antigen is currently unknown. These data belong to a study of cytomegalovirus exposure and HLA in healthy donors. Whole-study findings and limits: Most subjects' HLA-A and HLA-B alleles were reportedly predicted from TCR beta sequences. Likely technical artifact: a cluster of highly shared sequence variants. TCR beta V segments were, for the most part, productive about 87% or about 30% of the time in an earlier analysis.

Between the trimmed V and J ends, which lost 3 bases and 7 bases, there was a span of 12 bases. The CDR3 is 12 amino acids. Germline-derived CDR1 and CDR2 are GTSNPN and SVGIG (reference sequence). Both 60 Vbeta primers and 13 Jbeta primers went into the PCR. The assay was immunoSEQ multiplex PCR, and TCRdb's table has in-frame clones only and misses some. The table has tens of thousands of clones, around two thirds seen once. Specimen: PBMCs. The V call is TRBV30, the J call TRBJ2-5, with D tentatively TRBD1 (6 bases). The sequence was collected from a woman aged 25-40 years in good health and CMV-seronegative. Here the CDR3 reads CAWRADSGTQYF. DNA for the CDR3: TGTGCCTGGAGAGCGGACAGCGGGACCCAGTACTTC.